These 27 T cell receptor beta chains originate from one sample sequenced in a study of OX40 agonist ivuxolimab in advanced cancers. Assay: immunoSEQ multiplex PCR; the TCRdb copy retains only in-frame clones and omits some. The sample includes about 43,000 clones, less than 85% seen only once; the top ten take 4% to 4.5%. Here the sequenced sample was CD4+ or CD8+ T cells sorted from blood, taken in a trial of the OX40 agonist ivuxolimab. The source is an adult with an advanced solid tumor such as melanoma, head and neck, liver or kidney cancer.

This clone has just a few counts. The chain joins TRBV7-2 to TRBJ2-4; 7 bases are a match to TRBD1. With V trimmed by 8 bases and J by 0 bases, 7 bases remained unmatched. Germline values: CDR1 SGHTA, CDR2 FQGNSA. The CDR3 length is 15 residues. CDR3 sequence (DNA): TGTGCCAGCGCCGACAGGGCCCGAGCCAAAAACATTCAGTACTTC. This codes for CASADRARAKNIQYF.

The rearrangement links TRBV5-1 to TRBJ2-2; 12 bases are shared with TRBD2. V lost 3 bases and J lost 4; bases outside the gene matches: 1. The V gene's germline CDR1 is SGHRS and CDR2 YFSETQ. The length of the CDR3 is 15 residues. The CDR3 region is CASSSLAGGTGELFF. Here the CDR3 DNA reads TGCGCCAGCAGCTCACTAGCGGGAGGCACCGGGGAGCTGTTTTTT. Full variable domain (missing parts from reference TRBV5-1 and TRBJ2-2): KAGVTQTPRYLIKTRGQQVTLSCSPISGHRSVSWYQQTPGQGLQFLFEYFSETQRNKGNFPGRFSGRQFSNSRSEMNVSTLELGDSALYLCASSSLAGGTGELFFGEGSRLTVL.

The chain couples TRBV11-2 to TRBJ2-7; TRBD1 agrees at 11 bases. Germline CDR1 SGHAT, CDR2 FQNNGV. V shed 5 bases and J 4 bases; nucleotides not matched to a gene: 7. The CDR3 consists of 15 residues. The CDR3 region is CASSQGQGANYEQYF. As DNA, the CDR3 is TGTGCCAGCAGCCAAGGACAGGGGGCGAATTACGAGCAGTACTTC.

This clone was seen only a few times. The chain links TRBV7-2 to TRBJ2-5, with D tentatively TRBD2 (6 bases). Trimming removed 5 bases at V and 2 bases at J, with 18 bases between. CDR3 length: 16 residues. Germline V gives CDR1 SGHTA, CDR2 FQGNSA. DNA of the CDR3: TGTGCCAGCAGCCCGTGGATGCGGGGCCCGCAAGAGACCCAGTACTTC. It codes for CASSPWMRGPQETQYF.

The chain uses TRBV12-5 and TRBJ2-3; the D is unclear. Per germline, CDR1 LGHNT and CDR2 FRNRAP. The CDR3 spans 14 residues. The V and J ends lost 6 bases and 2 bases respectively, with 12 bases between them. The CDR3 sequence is CASGPMGSTDTQYF. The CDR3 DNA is TGTGCTAGTGGCCCGATGGGGTCCACAGATACGCAGTATTTT.

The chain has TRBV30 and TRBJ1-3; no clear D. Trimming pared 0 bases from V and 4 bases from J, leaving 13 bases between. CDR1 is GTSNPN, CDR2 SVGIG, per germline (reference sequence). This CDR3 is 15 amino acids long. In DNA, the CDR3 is TGTGCCTGGAGTGTAAAGTTTGGGGTCGGAAACACCATATATTTT. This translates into CAWSVKFGVGNTIYF.

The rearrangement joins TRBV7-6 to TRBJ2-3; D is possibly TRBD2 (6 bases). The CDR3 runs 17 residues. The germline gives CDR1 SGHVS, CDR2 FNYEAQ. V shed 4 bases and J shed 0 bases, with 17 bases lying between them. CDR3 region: CASSSGLSGSSTDTQYF. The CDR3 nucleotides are TGTGCCAGCAGCTCGGGACTTAGCGGATCTAGCACAGATACGCAGTATTTT.

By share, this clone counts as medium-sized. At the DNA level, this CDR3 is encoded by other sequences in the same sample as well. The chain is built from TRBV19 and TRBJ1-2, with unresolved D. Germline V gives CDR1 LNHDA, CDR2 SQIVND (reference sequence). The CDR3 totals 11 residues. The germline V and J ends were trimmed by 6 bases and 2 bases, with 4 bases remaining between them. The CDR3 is CASRDNYGYTF. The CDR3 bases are TGTGCCAGTAGAGACAACTATGGCTACACCTTC.

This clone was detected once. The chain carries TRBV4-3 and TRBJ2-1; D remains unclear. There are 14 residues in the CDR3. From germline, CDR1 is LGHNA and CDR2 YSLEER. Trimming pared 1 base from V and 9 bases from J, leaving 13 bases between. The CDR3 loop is CASSQGRLVREQFF. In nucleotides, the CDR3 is TGCGCCAGCAGCCAAGGGCGCCTAGTGCGTGAGCAGTTCTTC.

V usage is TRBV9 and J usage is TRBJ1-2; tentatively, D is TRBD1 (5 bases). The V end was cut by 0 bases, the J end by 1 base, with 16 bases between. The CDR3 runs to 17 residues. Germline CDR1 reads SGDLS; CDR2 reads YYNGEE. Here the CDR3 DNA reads TGTGCCAGCAGCGTAGCAGTCCGCCCGGGGGATAACTATGGCTACACCTTC. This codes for CASSVAVRPGDNYGYTF.

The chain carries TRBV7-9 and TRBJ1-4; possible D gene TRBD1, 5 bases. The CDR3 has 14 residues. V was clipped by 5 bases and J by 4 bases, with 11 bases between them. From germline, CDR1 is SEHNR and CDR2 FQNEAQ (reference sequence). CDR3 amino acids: CASSRQGGNEKLFF. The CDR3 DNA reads TGTGCCAGCAGCCGCCAGGGTGGTAATGAAAAACTGTTTTTT.

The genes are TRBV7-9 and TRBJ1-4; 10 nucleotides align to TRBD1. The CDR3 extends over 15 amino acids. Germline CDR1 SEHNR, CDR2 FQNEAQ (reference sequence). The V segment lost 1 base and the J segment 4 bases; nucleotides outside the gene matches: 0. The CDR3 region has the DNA TGTGCCAGCAGCTTAGGGACAGGGGGTAATGAAAAACTGTTTTTT. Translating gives CASSLGTGGNEKLFF.

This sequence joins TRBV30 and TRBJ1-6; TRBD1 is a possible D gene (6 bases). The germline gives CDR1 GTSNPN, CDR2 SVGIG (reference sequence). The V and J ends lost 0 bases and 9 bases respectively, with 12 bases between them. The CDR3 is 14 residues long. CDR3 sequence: CAWSVARGGSPLHF. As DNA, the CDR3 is TGTGCCTGGAGTGTGGCCAGGGGAGGTTCACCCCTCCACTTT.

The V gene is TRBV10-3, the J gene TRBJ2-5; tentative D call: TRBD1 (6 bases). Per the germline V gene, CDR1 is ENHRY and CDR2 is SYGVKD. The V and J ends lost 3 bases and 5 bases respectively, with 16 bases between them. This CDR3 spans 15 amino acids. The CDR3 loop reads CAISDLGRGRETQYF. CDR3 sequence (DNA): TGTGCCATCAGTGATTTGGGCAGGGGTCGCGAGACCCAGTACTTC.

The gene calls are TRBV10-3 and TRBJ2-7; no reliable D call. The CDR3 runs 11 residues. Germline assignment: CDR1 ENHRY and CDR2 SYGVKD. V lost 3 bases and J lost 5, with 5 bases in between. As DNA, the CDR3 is TGTGCCATCAGTGACTCGAACGAGCAGTACTTC. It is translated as CAISDSNEQYF.

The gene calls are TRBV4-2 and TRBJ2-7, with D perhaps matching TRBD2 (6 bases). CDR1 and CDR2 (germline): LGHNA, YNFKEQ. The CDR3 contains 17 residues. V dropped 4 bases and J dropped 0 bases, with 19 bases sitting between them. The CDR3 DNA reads TGTGCCAGCAGCCTTGGAGGGGCCCCTACACGCTCCTACGAGCAGTACTTC. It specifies CASSLGGAPTRSYEQYF.

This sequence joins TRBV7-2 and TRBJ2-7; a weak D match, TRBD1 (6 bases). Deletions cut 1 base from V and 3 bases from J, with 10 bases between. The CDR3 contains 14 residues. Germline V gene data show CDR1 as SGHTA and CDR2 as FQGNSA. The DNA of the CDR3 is TGTGCCAGCAGCTTAGAACAGGGTAACTACGAGCAGTACTTC. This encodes CASSLEQGNYEQYF.

This CDR3 is CASSFLGLPDNEQFF. CDR3 sequence (DNA): TGTGCCAGCAGCTTCCTGGGACTACCGGACAATGAGCAGTTCTTC. This chain joins TRBV7-8 and TRBJ2-1, with TRBD2 matching over 7 bases. The CDR3 covers 15 residues. J was trimmed by 5 bases and V by 3 bases; bases with no gene match: 7. Germline V gene data show CDR1 as SGHVS and CDR2 as FQNEAQ.

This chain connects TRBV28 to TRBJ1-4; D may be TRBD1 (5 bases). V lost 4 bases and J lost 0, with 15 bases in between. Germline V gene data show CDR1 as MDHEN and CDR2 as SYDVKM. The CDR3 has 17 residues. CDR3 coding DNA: TGTGCCAGCAGTTGGGAGGGGAGAGGAGCAACTAATGAAAAACTGTTTTTT. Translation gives CASSWEGRGATNEKLFF.

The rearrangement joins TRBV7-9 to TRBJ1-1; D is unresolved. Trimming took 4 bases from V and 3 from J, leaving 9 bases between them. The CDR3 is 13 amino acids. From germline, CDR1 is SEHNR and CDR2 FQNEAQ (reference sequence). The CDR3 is CASSSRVYTEAFF. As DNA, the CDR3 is TGTGCCAGCAGCTCGAGGGTGTACACTGAAGCTTTCTTT.

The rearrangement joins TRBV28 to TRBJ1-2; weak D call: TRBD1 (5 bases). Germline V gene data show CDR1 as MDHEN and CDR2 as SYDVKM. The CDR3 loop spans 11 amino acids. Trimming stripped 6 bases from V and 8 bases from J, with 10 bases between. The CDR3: CASSTWGGYTF. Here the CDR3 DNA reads TGTGCCAGCAGCACTTGGGGCGGCTACACCTTC.

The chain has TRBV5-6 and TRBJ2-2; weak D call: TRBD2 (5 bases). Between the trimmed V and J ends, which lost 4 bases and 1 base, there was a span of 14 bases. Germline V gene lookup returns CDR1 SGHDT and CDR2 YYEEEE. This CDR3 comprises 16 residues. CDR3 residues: CASSKAVAGNTGELFF. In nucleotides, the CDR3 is TGTGCCAGCAGCAAGGCGGTGGCGGGGAACACCGGGGAGCTGTTTTTT.

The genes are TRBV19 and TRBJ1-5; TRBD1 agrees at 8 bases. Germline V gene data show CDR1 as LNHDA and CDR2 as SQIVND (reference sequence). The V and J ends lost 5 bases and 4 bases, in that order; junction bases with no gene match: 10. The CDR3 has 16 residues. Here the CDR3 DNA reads TGTGCCAGTAGTGCCACAGGGGGGTTCGGGAATCAGCCCCAGCATTTT. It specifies CASSATGGFGNQPQHF.

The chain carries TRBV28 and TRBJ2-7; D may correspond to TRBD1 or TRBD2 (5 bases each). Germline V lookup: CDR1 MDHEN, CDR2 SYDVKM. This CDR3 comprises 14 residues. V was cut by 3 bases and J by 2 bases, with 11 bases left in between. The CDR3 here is CASSLSRGPYEQYF. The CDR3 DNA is TGTGCCAGCAGTTTGAGTCGGGGACCCTACGAGCAGTACTTC.

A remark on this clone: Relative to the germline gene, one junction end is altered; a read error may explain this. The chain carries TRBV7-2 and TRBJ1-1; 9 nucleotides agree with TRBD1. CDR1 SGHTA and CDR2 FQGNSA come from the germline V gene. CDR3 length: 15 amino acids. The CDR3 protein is CASSLAPQGAAEAFF. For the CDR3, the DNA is TGTGCCAGCAGCCTAGCGCCACAGGGGGCGGCTGAAGCTTTCTTT.

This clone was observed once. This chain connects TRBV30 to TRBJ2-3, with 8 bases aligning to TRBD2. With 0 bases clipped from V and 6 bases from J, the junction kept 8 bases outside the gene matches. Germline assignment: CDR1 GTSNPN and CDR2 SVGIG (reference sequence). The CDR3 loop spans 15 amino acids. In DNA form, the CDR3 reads TGTGCCTGGAGTGTACGAGCGGGAGACGGGGATACGCAGTATTTT. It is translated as CAWSVRAGDGDTQYF.

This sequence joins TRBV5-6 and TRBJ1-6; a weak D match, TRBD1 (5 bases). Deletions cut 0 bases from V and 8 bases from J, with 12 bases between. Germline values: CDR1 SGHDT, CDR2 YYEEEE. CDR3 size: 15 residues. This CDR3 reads CASSLAPGGYSPLHF. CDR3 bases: TGTGCCAGCAGCTTGGCCCCGGGGGGTTATTCACCCCTCCACTTT.